The 27 T cell receptor beta chains listed next were all sequenced from one sample in a study of shared clonotypes between healthy human individuals. Clones were read by immunoSEQ multiplex PCR, and TCRdb kept only the in-frame ones, dropping some. Here the sample spans 400,000 to 500,000 clones, 70% to 80% being singletons. What was sequenced was PBMCs. These receptors were taken from a woman aged 35 to 49 in good health. Some clones in this sample may be carry-over from other donors' samples.

The chain recombines TRBV9 with TRBJ1-1; TRBD1 matches at 7 bases. Germline CDR1 SGDLS, CDR2 YYNGEE. The J segment lost 8 bases and the V segment lost 0 bases, leaving 10 bases of the junction unmatched. The CDR3 totals 15 residues. DNA of the CDR3: TGTGCCAGCAGCGTAGACGGGACAGTTTATACCGAAGCTTTCTTT. This encodes CASSVDGTVYTEAFF.

V usage is TRBV11-1 and J usage is TRBJ1-2; 9 bases align to TRBD1. J was trimmed by 4 bases and V by 5 bases; bases with no gene match: 11. Germline V gene data show CDR1 as SGHAT and CDR2 as FQDESV (reference sequence). The CDR3 is 16 amino acids. The DNA for the CDR3 is TGTGCCAGCAGCCAAGGGACAGGGTATGGACCCTATGGCTACACCTTC. Translated, it gives CASSQGTGYGPYGYTF.

The chain uses TRBV6-1 and TRBJ2-3, with 11 nucleotides matching TRBD1. V trimming: 5 bases; J trimming: 3 bases; junction bases outside the gene matches: 4. From germline, CDR1 is MNHNS and CDR2 SASEGT. This CDR3 is 15 amino acids long. DNA for the CDR3: TGTGCCAGCAGTTCAGGACAGGGGGCTACAGATACGCAGTATTTT. Protein product: CASSSGQGATDTQYF.

This chain links TRBV2 with TRBJ2-1; D is undetermined. Trimming took off 6 bases at V and 8 bases at J, with 5 bases between the two ends. Germline loops: CDR1 SNHLY, CDR2 FYNNEI. This CDR3 spans 10 amino acids. CDR3 in DNA: TGTGCCAGCAGATCTTATGAGCAGTTCTTC. Its protein product is CASRSYEQFF.

V gene TRBV5-1 combines with J gene TRBJ2-5, with D unclear. The CDR3 is made up of 13 amino acids. Deletions cut 4 bases from V and 5 bases from J, with 12 bases between. CDR1 is SGHRS, CDR2 YFSETQ, per germline. CDR3 bases: TGCGCCAGCAGCCGGTTTGGATCCGAGACCCAGTACTTC. The encoded protein is CASSRFGSETQYF. Supplemented by reference TRBV5-1 and TRBJ2-5, the full variable domain reads KAGVTQTPRYLIKTRGQQVTLSCSPISGHRSVSWYQQTPGQGLQFLFEYFSETQRNKGNFPGRFSGRQFSNSRSEMNVSTLELGDSALYLCASSRFGSETQYFGPGTRLLVL.

The V and J genes are TRBV28 and TRBJ1-2; the D is unclear. Trimming stripped 6 bases from V and 4 bases from J, with 27 bases between. CDR1 is MDHEN and CDR2 is SYDVKM in the germline V gene. The CDR3 extends over 18 amino acids. The CDR3 here is CASSDRVGGRSYRYGYTF. The DNA of the CDR3 is TGTGCCAGCAGCGATCGGGTCGGCGGCAGAAGTTATCGCTATGGCTACACCTTC.

The chain uses TRBV27 and TRBJ2-1; tentative D call: TRBD1 (6 bases). The CDR3 is 17 residues long. Germline V gene data show CDR1 as MNHEY and CDR2 as SMNVEV (reference sequence). V dropped 2 bases and J dropped 4 bases, with 18 bases sitting between them. DNA for the CDR3: TGTGCCAGCAGTTTAACACCACTCGGGACAACTTACAATGAGCAGTTCTTC. Translated: CASSLTPLGTTYNEQFF.

This clone was found a few times. The chain uses TRBV11-2 and TRBJ1-2; possible D gene TRBD1, 5 bases. Trimming removed 2 bases at V and 4 bases at J, with 8 bases between. CDR3 size: 13 residues. Germline CDR1 reads SGHAT; CDR2 reads FQNNGV. The CDR3 DNA reads TGTGCCAGCAGCTTACAGGGTAGCTATGGCTACACCTTC. Its translation is CASSLQGSYGYTF.

This chain uses TRBV28 with TRBJ1-2; D uncertain. V shed 6 bases and J shed 4 bases, with 18 bases lying between them. Germline values: CDR1 MDHEN, CDR2 SYDVKM. The CDR3 loop spans 15 amino acids. This CDR3 is CASSLPSGTFYGYTF. In nucleotides, the CDR3 is TGTGCCAGCAGCCTACCGTCCGGAACCTTCTATGGCTACACCTTC.

With regard to this clone: The sample carries other DNA sequences with the same CDR3. The genes are TRBV9 and TRBJ2-2; D not resolved. V was shortened by 3 bases and J by 3 bases, with 6 bases between the two germline ends. Per germline, CDR1 SGDLS and CDR2 YYNGEE. The CDR3 runs 13 residues. The CDR3 region is CASSAYYTGELFF. As DNA, the CDR3 is TGTGCCAGCAGCGCATACTACACCGGGGAGCTGTTTTTT.

This CDR3 is CASSQAGLAGIGTGELFF. The CDR3 DNA reads as TGCGCCAGCAGCCAAGCCGGCCTAGCGGGTATTGGCACCGGGGAGCTGTTTTTT. The chain uses TRBV4-1 and TRBJ2-2; TRBD2 matches at 8 bases. Germline CDR1 MGHRA, CDR2 YSYEKL. This CDR3 is built from 18 residues. V dropped 1 base and J dropped 4; count of bases not matched to a gene: 11.

This clone was observed a few times. The rearrangement joins TRBV27 to TRBJ2-7; the D gene is possibly TRBD1 (6 bases). Trimming stripped 5 bases from V and 1 base from J, with 15 bases between. CDR1 is MNHEY and CDR2 is SMNVEV in the germline V gene (reference sequence). The CDR3 extends over 15 amino acids. CDR3 loop: CASSVQDSGSYEQYF. CDR3 DNA: TGTGCCAGCAGTGTCCAGGACAGCGGTTCCTACGAGCAGTACTTC.

To note about this clone: The sample holds other DNA sequences that translate to the same CDR3. This chain uses TRBV7-2 with TRBJ1-4; 10 bases line up with TRBD1. Germline CDR1 SGHTA, CDR2 FQGNSA. This CDR3 is 14 amino acids long. J was trimmed by 8 bases and V by 5 bases; bases with no gene match: 5. The CDR3 bases are TGTGCCAGCAGCCCTAGACAGGGGGCGGAAAAACTGTTTTTT. It encodes CASSPRQGAEKLFF.

This clone was picked up a small number of times. This likely came from a read error, as a far larger clone is one base away. The chain links TRBV6-4 to TRBJ1-1, with a weak D call TRBD1 (5 bases). The CDR3 runs to 12 residues. Trimming cost V 6 bases and J 5 bases, with 10 bases left between them. The germline gives CDR1 MRHNA, CDR2 SNTAGT. The CDR3, as DNA: TGTGCCAGCAGGAGCCGGGGGACTGAAGCTTTCTTT. It translates to CASRSRGTEAFF.

This chain joins TRBV4-3 and TRBJ2-5, with D unclear. Germline assignment: CDR1 LGHNA and CDR2 YSLEER. The CDR3 consists of 11 residues. V was pared by 1 base and J by 7 bases, with 4 bases between. The CDR3 coding sequence is TGCGCCAGCAGCCAAGTGGGGACCCAGTACTTC. Its protein product is CASSQVGTQYF.

V and J are TRBV25-1 and TRBJ2-7; TRBD2 might be the D (5 bases). The CDR3 contains 13 residues. The germline CDR1 and CDR2 sequences are MGHDK and SYGVNS. Trimming took 6 bases from V and 7 from J, leaving 16 bases between them. In DNA form, the CDR3 reads TGTGCCAGCAGAGCCGGGGAAGGTGGGGAGCAGTACTTC. Translating it yields CASRAGEGGEQYF.

This clone was picked up many times. The rearrangement joins TRBV6-1 to TRBJ2-1, with D perhaps TRBD2 (6 bases). Between the trimmed V and J ends, which lost 6 bases and 8 bases, there was a span of 17 bases. Germline lookup yields CDR1 MNHNS and CDR2 SASEGT. CDR3 length: 14 amino acids. The CDR3 DNA is TGTGCCAGCAGGGACAAAGGAGGGCTCGATGAGCAGTTCTTC. Its translation is CASRDKGGLDEQFF.

The gene calls are TRBV28 and TRBJ2-6; 7 positions match TRBD1. With V trimmed by 5 bases and J by 4 bases, 8 bases remained unmatched. The CDR3 spans 16 residues. CDR1 and CDR2 (germline): MDHEN, SYDVKM. The CDR3 nucleotides read TGTGCCAGCAGTATCACACAGGGGACGGGGGCCAACGTCCTGACTTTC. Residues: CASSITQGTGANVLTF. The whole variable domain, filled in from reference TRBV28 and TRBJ2-6, reads DVKVTQSSRYLVKRTGEKVFLECVQDMDHENMFWYRQDPGLGLRLIYFSYDVKMKEKGDIPEGYSVSREKKERFSLILESASTNQTSMYLCASSITQGTGANVLTFGAGSRLTVL.

J is TRBJ2-1 and V is TRBV4-3; 10 bases line up with TRBD2. The germline V gene has CDR1 LGHNA and CDR2 YSLEER. Trimming cost V 0 bases and J 6 bases; bases outside gene matches: 2. The CDR3 covers 15 residues. This chain's CDR3 is CASSQDGLAVNEQFF. For the CDR3, the DNA is TGCGCCAGCAGCCAAGATGGACTAGCGGTCAATGAGCAGTTCTTC.

This clone was counted at least ten times. The chain has TRBV2 and TRBJ2-3; no reliable D call. Germline V gives CDR1 SNHLY, CDR2 FYNNEI. Trimming removed 10 bases at V and 3 bases at J, with 14 bases between. The CDR3 runs to 13 residues. The CDR3 reads CATNYGATDTQYF. CDR3 nucleotides: TGTGCCACAAACTATGGTGCGACAGATACGCAGTATTTT.

The chain is built from TRBV6-1 and TRBJ1-6; a weak D match, TRBD1 (6 bases). This CDR3 region has 15 residues. Per the germline V gene, CDR1 is MNHNS and CDR2 is SASEGT. Trimming removed 3 bases from V and 4 bases from J, with 10 bases in between. DNA for the CDR3: TGTGCCAGCAGTGACCATGGACAGTATAATTCACCCCTCCACTTT. This codes for CASSDHGQYNSPLHF.

The gene calls are TRBV6-1 and TRBJ2-7; 9 bases agree with TRBD2. Germline CDR1 MNHNS, CDR2 SASEGT. The CDR3 sequence is 16 residues long. The J segment lost 4 bases and the V segment lost 3 bases, leaving 10 bases of the junction unmatched. CDR3 sequence reads: CASSDGVAGVVYEQYF. The DNA of the CDR3 is TGTGCCAGCAGTGACGGGGTAGCGGGAGTGGTGTACGAGCAGTACTTC.

This clone was observed many times. The gene calls are TRBV30 and TRBJ1-3; a weak D match, TRBD1 (5 bases). The V gene lost 5 bases and the J gene lost 4 bases, with 15 bases spanning the gap. The CDR3 loop spans 14 amino acids. Per the germline V gene, CDR1 is GTSNPN and CDR2 is SVGIG (reference sequence). CDR3 residues: CAWAPGLRGNTIYF. The CDR3 DNA reads TGTGCCTGGGCACCGGGACTCCGCGGAAACACCATATATTTT.

V gene TRBV30 combines with J gene TRBJ1-1; D is perhaps TRBD1 (5 bases). CDR1 is GTSNPN and CDR2 is SVGIG in the germline V gene (reference sequence). CDR3 size: 15 residues. Trimming cost V 4 bases and J 2 bases, with 17 bases left between them. In DNA form, the CDR3 reads TGTGCCTGGAAGCCTAGGGGCGGTCTTAACACTGAAGCTTTCTTT. This sequence encodes CAWKPRGGLNTEAFF.

This clone has ten or more counts. Other nucleotide sequences from this sample produce the same CDR3. V usage is TRBV2 and J usage is TRBJ2-7; a weak D match, TRBD1 (6 bases). CDR3 length equals 13 residues. CDR1 and CDR2 (germline): SNHLY, FYNNEI. V was trimmed by 6 bases and J by 0 bases, leaving 9 bases between them. The CDR3 nucleotides are TGTGCCAGCAGCAGGGGTCGCTCCTACGAGCAGTACTTC. The encoded protein is CASSRGRSYEQYF.

As to this clone: This sample includes further DNA sequences coding for the same CDR3. The CDR3 coding sequence is TGCAGTGCTAGAGGAGCGTACGAGCAGTACTTC. Amino acid sequence: CSARGAYEQYF. The rearrangement uses TRBV20-1 and TRBJ2-7, with D unclear. This CDR3 comprises 11 residues. Germline V gene sequence: CDR1 DFQATT, CDR2 SNEGSKA (reference sequence). V gave up 1 base and J gave up 4 bases, with 5 bases separating them.

This clone was observed a handful of times. The genes are TRBV7-9 and TRBJ1-1; D call uncertain. Germline V gene data show CDR1 as SEHNR and CDR2 as FQNEAQ (reference sequence). Between the trimmed V and J ends, which lost 4 bases and 4 bases, there was a span of 13 bases. This CDR3 contains 14 residues. The CDR3 loop is CASSSIAWGTEAFF. The CDR3 region has the DNA TGTGCCAGCAGCTCTATTGCGTGGGGCACTGAAGCTTTCTTT.